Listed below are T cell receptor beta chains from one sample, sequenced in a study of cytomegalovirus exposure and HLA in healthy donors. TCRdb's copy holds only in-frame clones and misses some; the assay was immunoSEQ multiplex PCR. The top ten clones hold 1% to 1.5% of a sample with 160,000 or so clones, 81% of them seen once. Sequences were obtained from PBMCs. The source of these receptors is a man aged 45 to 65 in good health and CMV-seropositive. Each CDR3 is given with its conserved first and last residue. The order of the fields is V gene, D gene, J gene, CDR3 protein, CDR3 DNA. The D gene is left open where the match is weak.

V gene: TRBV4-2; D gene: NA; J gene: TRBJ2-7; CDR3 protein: CASSQQQGPPYEQYF; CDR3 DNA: TGTGCCAGCAGCCAACAACAGGGTCCCCCCTACGAGCAGTACTTC
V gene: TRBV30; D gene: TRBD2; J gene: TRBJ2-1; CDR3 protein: CAWSVSLVAGGPNEQFF; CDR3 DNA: TGTGCCTGGAGTGTAAGCTTGGTGGCGGGGGGGCCCAATGAGCAGTTCTTC
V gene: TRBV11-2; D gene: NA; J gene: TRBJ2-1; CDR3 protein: CASSLDGQGWNEQFF; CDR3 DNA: TGTGCCAGCAGCTTAGATGGCCAGGGGTGGAATGAGCAGTTCTTC
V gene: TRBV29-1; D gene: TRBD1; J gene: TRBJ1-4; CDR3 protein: CSVGQGGGNEKLFF; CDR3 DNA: TGCAGCGTGGGACAGGGAGGGGGCAATGAAAAACTGTTTTTT
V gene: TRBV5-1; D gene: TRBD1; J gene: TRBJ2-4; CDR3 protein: CASSLDGTGGNIQYF; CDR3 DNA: TGCGCCAGCAGCTTGGATGGGACAGGGGGCAACATTCAGTACTTC
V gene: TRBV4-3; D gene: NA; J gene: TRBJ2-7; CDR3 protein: CASSLVEWAAEQYF; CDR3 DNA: TGCGCCAGCAGCCTTGTAGAGTGGGCAGCCGAGCAGTACTTC
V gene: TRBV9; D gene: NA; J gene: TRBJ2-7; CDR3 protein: CASSVAPSSYEQYF; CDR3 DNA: TGTGCCAGCAGCGTAGCTCCCAGCTCCTACGAGCAGTACTTC
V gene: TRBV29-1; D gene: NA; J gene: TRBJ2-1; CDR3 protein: CSVETGIPYNEQFF; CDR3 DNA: TGCAGCGTTGAAACAGGGATTCCTTACAATGAGCAGTTCTTC
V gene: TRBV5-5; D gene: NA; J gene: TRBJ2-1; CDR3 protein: CASSWDFNEQFF; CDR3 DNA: TGTGCCAGCAGCTGGGACTTCAATGAGCAGTTCTTC
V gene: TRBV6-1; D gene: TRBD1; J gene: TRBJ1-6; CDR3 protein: CASYGLDRDNSPLHF; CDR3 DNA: TGTGCCAGCTACGGTCTGGACAGGGACAATTCACCCCTCCACTTT